This TCR beta chain was found in a study of cytomegalovirus exposure and HLA in healthy donors. In the PCR, 60 Vbeta and 13 Jbeta primers were used. TCRdb's copy holds only in-frame clones and misses some; the assay was immunoSEQ multiplex PCR. Of more than 100,000 clones in the sample, more than 75% were seen once. Deletions cut 6 bases from V and 3 bases from J, with 12 bases between. Germline-derived CDR1 and CDR2 are SGHDN and FVKESK. The CDR3 consists of 13 residues. Sampled while nominally healthy, donors likely had unrecorded immune exposures. As concerns this clone: Its matching antigen is unknown.

General study findings and limits: Researchers left out some V segments, among them TRBV6-2 and TRBV6-3, as indistinguishable. The HLA-A and HLA-B alleles of most subjects were reportedly predicted accurately from TCR beta sequences. In a later analysis, across HLA loci, associated TCR counts were highest for DRB1, lowest for HLA-C.

This chain connects TRBV14 to TRBJ2-7, with TRBD1 as a possible D gene (6 bases). This TCR was sampled from a woman aged 18-29 years in good health and CMV-seropositive. The sequenced sample was PBMCs. The CDR3 coding sequence is TGTGCCAGCAGGAGGGACAACAACTACGAGCAGTACTTC. Its protein is CASRRDNNYEQYF. Filled out from reference TRBV14 and TRBJ2-7, the complete variable domain reads EAGVTQFPSHSVIEKGQTVTLRCDPISGHDNLYWYRRVMGKEIKFLLHFVKESKQDESGMPNNRFLAERTGGTYSTLKVQPAELEDSGVYFCASRRDNNYEQYFGPGTRLTVT.